This T cell receptor (beta chain) emerged from a study of OX40 agonist ivuxolimab in advanced cancers. Notes on the study in general: Not determined was the antigen specificity of the expanded peripheral T cells.

This CDR3 region has 14 residues. Trimming at V came to 3 bases and at J to 0 bases, leaving 2 bases not matched to a gene. Per the germline V gene, CDR1 is SGHNT and CDR2 is YYREEE (reference sequence). Profiling relied on immunoSEQ multiplex PCR, and the TCRdb table lists in-frame clones only, not all of them. The table lists about 87,000 clones, 87% of them singletons. Worth noting for this clone: Its antigen is not identified.

The source material was CD4+ or CD8+ T cells sorted from blood, sampled in a trial of the OX40 agonist ivuxolimab. The chain is built from TRBV5-4 and TRBJ2-7; 8 bases are shared with TRBD1. The receptor comes from an adult with an advanced solid tumor such as melanoma, head and neck, liver or kidney cancer. CDR3 loop: CASSWGTGSYEQYF. In nucleotides, the CDR3 is TGTGCCAGCAGCTGGGGGACAGGCTCCTACGAGCAGTACTTC.